A single T cell receptor (beta chain) is shown here with its context. Germline CDR1 and CDR2: DFQATT and SNEGSKA (reference sequence). CDR3 size: 14 residues. V was clipped by 6 bases and J by 7 bases; unmatched bases: 10. This record belongs to a study of T cells in Graves' hyperthyroidism and ophthalmopathy. Amplified TCR beta CDR3 regions came from RNA transcripts. First-round RT-PCR with HTBI primers amplified the TCR CDR3 region. TCRdb passed the multiplex PCR reads through MiXCR, listing each CDR3 protein once. Here the sample spans nearly 750,000 distinct CDR3 sequences, roughly a third being singletons.

Input material: blood. The receptor comes from a woman aged 40 to 50 with Graves' hyperthyroidism. The chain employs TRBV20-1 and TRBJ2-1; 9 bases agree with TRBD2. The chain's CDR3 is CSAHTSGWNNEQFF. The CDR3 DNA follows: TGCAGTGCGCATACTAGCGGGTGGAATAATGAGCAGTTCTTC.